This T cell receptor beta chain was profiled in a study of T cells in Graves' hyperthyroidism and ophthalmopathy. Authors of the study amplified TCR beta CDR3 regions from RNA transcripts. Primed by the HTBI set, a first-round RT-PCR was run on the TCR CDR3. Via MiXCR, TCRdb re-called the multiplex PCR reads, giving one row per CDR3 protein. The repertoire holds approximately 600,000 distinct CDR3 sequences, approximately 15% seen once, with about 6.6% in the top ten. This clonotype was seen at least ten times. CDR3 length: 14 amino acids. Trimming took off 5 bases at V and 9 bases at J, with 16 bases between the two ends. CDR1 is KGHDR, CDR2 SFDVKD, per germline.

This receptor was taken from a woman aged 18-35 years with Graves' ophthalmopathy. Source material: blood. This chain connects TRBV24-1 to TRBJ2-1; D perhaps matches TRBD2 (5 bases). The CDR3 sequence is CATSARKGRGEQFF. The CDR3 DNA reads TGTGCCACCAGTGCCCGGAAGGGTCGGGGTGAGCAGTTCTTC.